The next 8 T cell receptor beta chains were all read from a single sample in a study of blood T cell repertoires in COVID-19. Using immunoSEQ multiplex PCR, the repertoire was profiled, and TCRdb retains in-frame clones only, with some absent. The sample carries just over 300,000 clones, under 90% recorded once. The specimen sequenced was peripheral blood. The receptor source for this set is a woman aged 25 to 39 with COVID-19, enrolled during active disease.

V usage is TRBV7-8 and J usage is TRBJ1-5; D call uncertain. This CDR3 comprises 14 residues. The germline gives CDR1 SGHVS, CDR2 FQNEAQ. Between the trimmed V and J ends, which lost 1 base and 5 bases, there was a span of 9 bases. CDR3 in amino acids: CASSLEGSYQPQHF. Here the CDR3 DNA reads TGTGCCAGCAGCTTAGAAGGGAGTTATCAGCCCCAGCATTTT.

The CDR3 loop is CASSYGTLYEAFF. The CDR3 DNA reads TGTGCCAGCAGTTACGGGACTTTATATGAAGCTTTCTTT. The chain links TRBV6-5 to TRBJ1-1, with D possibly matching TRBD1 (5 bases). With 2 bases removed from V and 7 bases from J, the gap between germline ends came to 11 bases. The CDR3 contains 13 residues. Germline V gene sequence: CDR1 MNHEY, CDR2 SVGAGI.

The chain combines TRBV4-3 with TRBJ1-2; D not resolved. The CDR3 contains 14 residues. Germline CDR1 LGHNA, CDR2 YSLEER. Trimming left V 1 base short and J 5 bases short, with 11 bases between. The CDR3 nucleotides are TGCGCCAGCAGCCAAGTTCGGGTATTATATGGCTACACCTTC. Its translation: CASSQVRVLYGYTF.

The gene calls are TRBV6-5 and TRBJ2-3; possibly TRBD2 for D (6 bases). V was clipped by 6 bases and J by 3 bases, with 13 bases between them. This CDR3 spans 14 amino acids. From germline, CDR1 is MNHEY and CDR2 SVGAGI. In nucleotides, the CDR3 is TGTGCCAGCAGCCTCGGGGGAATAACAGATACGCAGTATTTT. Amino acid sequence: CASSLGGITDTQYF.

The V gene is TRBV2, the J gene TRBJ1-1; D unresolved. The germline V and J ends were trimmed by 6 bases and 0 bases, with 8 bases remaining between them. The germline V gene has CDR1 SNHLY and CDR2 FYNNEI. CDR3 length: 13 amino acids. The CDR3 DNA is TGTGCCAGCAGAACACAGTTGAACACTGAAGCTTTCTTT. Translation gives CASRTQLNTEAFF.

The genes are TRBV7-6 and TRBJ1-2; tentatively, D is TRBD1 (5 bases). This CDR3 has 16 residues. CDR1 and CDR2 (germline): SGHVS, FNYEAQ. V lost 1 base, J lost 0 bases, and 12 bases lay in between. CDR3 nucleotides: TGTGCCAGCAGCTTAGATCAGGGAGGTGCTAACTATGGCTACACCTTC. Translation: CASSLDQGGANYGYTF.

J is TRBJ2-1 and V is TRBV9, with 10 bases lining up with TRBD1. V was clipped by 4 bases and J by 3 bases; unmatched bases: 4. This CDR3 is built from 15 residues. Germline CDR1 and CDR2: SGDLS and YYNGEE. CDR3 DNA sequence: TGTGCCAGCAGCTTTCGGACAGGGGGCTACAATGAGCAGTTCTTC. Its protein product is CASSFRTGGYNEQFF.

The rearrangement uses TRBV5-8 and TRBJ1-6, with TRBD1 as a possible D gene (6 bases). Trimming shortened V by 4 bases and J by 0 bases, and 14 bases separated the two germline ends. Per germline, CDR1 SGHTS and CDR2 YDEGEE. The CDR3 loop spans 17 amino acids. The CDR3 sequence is CASSEDSPLSYNSPLHF. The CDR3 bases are TGTGCCAGCAGCGAGGACAGCCCTCTCTCCTATAATTCACCCCTCCACTTT.